The clone carrying this TCR beta chain appeared once. This sample was taken from a study of blood T cells in healthy people across ages. Germline V gives CDR1 MDHEN, CDR2 SYDVKM. The CDR3 sequence is 15 residues long. Trimming pared 3 bases from V and 2 bases from J, leaving 13 bases between. The use of a sample-barcoded 5' primer and a J-beta primer mix characterized a second PCR of roughly 6 to 12 cycles. Paired-end reads containing CDR3 totaled no fewer than 3 million for each sample. MiXCR, run by TCRdb on the 5' RACE reads, gives a single entry per CDR3 protein. The table has about 1.4 million distinct CDR3 sequences, 59% seen once.

J is TRBJ1-1 and V is TRBV28, with D possibly matching TRBD1 (6 bases). The sequence derives from a man between 18 and 35 years old in good health. The sequenced material came from blood. CDR3 residues: CASSFWAGENTEAFF. In nucleotides, the CDR3 is TGTGCCAGCAGTTTTTGGGCAGGGGAAAACACTGAAGCTTTCTTT.